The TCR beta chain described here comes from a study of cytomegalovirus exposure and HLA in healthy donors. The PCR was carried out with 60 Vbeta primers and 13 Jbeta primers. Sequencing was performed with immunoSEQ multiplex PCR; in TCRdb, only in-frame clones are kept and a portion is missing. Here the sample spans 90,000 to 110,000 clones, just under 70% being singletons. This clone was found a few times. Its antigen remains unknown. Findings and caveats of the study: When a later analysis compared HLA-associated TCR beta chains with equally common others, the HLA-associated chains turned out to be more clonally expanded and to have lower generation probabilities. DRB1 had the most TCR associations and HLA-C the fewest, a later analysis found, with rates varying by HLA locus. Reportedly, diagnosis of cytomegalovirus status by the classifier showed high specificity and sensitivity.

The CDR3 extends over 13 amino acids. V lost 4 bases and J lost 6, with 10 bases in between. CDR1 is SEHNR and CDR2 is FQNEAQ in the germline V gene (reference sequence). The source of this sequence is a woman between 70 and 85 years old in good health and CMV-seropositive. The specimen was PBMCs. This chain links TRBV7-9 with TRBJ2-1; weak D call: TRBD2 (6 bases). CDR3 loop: CASSSGLINEQFF. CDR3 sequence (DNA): TGTGCCAGCAGCTCGGGACTCATCAATGAGCAGTTCTTC.